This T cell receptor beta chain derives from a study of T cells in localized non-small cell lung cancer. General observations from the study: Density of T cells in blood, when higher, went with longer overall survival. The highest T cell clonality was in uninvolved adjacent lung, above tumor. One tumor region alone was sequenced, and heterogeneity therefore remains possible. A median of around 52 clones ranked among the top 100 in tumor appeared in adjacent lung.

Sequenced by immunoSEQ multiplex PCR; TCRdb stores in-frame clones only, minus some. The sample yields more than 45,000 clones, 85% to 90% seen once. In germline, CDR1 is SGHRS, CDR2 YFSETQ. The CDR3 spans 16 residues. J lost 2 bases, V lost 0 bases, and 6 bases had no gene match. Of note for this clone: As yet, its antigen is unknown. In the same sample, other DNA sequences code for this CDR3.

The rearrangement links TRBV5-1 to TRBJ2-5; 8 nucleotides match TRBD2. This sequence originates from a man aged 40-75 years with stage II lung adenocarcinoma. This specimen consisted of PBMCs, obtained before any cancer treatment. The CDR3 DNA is TGCGCCAGCAGCTTGGGACGGGGCGGGGGGCAAGAGACCCAGTACTTC. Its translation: CASSLGRGGGQETQYF.